This TCR beta chain was documented in a study of control samples from healthy donors and cancer patients (TCRdb year 2020). As concerns this clone: The antigen this receptor binds is unknown. Base quality data are lacking; no much larger clone is found one base away.

Library preparation was by the immunoSEQ multiplex PCR assay. TCRdb took this table from immuneACCESS and kept in-frame rearrangements with V and J called. Such tables lack part of the clones; where checked against another copy, unresolved V genes explain under half of the gap, and the rest is unexplained. Recorded for this sample are about 100,000 clones; roughly 87% of them occurred a single time. The leading ten clones occupy 15% to 20% of the sample. Its CDR3 holds 17 amino acids, cysteine through phenylalanine. Only CDR3 DNA is held: 51 bases, read in frame from base 1. Taken from the germline V gene, the CDR1 and CDR2 loops are SGHAT and FQNNGV. Here V drops 4 bases and J drops 0 bases, and the junction holds 10 bases not matched to any gene.

Sequencing input: blood. The origin of this receptor is a woman aged 45-65 years in good health. This sequence uses TRBV11-2 and TRBJ2-3; TRBD2 agrees with 7 junctional bases. The sequence in DNA is TGTGCCAGCAGCTCAACCCCCCAGCGGGGTAGCACAGATACGCAGTATTTT. Translated, this gives CASSSTPQRGSTDTQYF.